A single sample gave rise to the 25 T cell receptor beta chains below, sequenced in a study of T cell changes during pregnancy in multiple sclerosis. Produced via immunoSEQ multiplex PCR; TCRdb's table is partial and in-frame only. Here the sample spans 88,000 or so clones, roughly 94% being singletons. The sample was peripheral blood, taken before pregnancy. Receptors were obtained from a female donor with multiple sclerosis, enrolled in a pregnancy study.

CDR3 nucleotides: TGTGCCAGCAGCTCTACAGGGGGATTAGAGACCCAGTACTTC. Its translation is CASSSTGGLETQYF. The chain combines TRBV5-4 with TRBJ2-5; TRBD1 aligns across 8 bases. The CDR3 is made up of 14 amino acids. J was trimmed by 4 bases and V by 3 bases; bases with no gene match: 5. Germline V gene lookup returns CDR1 SGHNT and CDR2 YYREEE (reference sequence).

The chain recombines TRBV4-1 with TRBJ1-1; no firm D call. This CDR3 contains 12 residues. The germline V and J ends were trimmed by 5 bases and 11 bases, with 15 bases remaining between them. Germline V CDR1 and CDR2: MGHRA, YSYEKL. This CDR3 reads CASSFRNPRAFF. CDR3 in DNA: TGCGCCAGCAGCTTCAGGAACCCTCGGGCTTTCTTT.

This chain uses TRBV10-2 with TRBJ2-7, with D possibly matching TRBD2 (5 bases). There are 12 residues in the CDR3. Germline V gene data show CDR1 as WSHSY and CDR2 as SAAADI. V gave up 7 bases and J gave up 8 bases, with 15 bases separating them. The CDR3 is CASKDPEVKQYF. The CDR3 bases are TGCGCCAGCAAGGACCCGGAGGTCAAGCAGTACTTC.

The chain joins TRBV7-8 to TRBJ2-1, with D possibly matching TRBD1 (6 bases). The germline V gene has CDR1 SGHVS and CDR2 FQNEAQ. V was shortened by 5 bases and J by 5 bases, with 16 bases between the two germline ends. The CDR3 is 15 amino acids. The CDR3: CASSLSQGLHNEQFF. CDR3 bases: TGTGCCAGCAGCCTAAGTCAGGGGTTACACAATGAGCAGTTCTTC.

This chain uses TRBV7-3 with TRBJ1-1; TRBD1 aligns across 8 bases. Germline loops: CDR1 SGHTA, CDR2 FQGTGA. Losses at the gene ends were 2 bases for V and 3 bases for J; bases not matched to a gene: 8. The CDR3 loop spans 16 amino acids. The CDR3 region has the DNA TGTGCCAGCAGCTTAGCGCCAGGGGGCGAATACACTGAAGCTTTCTTT. As protein: CASSLAPGGEYTEAFF.

The J gene is TRBJ1-2, the V gene TRBV19; 11 bases are a match to TRBD1. V lost 4 bases, J lost 5 bases, and 6 bases stayed unmatched. This CDR3 is built from 15 residues. Germline loops: CDR1 LNHDA, CDR2 SQIVND (reference sequence). CDR3 sequence reads: CASSTTGTGGYGYTF. CDR3 nucleotides: TGTGCCAGTAGTACGACCGGGACAGGGGGTTATGGCTACACCTTC.

This clone was seen only once. V usage is TRBV9 and J usage is TRBJ1-1, with 8 bases matching TRBD1. The CDR3 consists of 13 residues. V lost 4 bases, J lost 7 bases, and 6 bases stayed unmatched. Germline V gene data show CDR1 as SGDLS and CDR2 as YYNGEE. The CDR3 here is CASSTGTGLEAFF. The DNA of the CDR3 is TGTGCCAGCAGCACCGGGACAGGTCTTGAAGCTTTCTTT.

This chain links TRBV18 with TRBJ1-6, with 8 bases fitting TRBD1. V dropped 4 bases and J dropped 9; count of bases not matched to a gene: 5. Germline CDR1 KGHSH, CDR2 LQKENI. The CDR3 loop spans 14 amino acids. In DNA form, the CDR3 reads TGTGCCAGCTCACAAGGGACAGGTACTTCACCCCTCCACTTT. Protein sequence: CASSQGTGTSPLHF.

The chain recombines TRBV7-3 with TRBJ1-5, with TRBD1 matching over 9 bases. This CDR3 has 18 amino acids. CDR1 is SGHTA, CDR2 FQGTGA, per germline. V lost 8 bases, J lost 0 bases, and 14 bases stayed unmatched. Here the CDR3 reads CASGYRGQAPVSNQPQHF. CDR3 in DNA: TGTGCCAGCGGGTACAGGGGGCAAGCGCCCGTTAGCAATCAGCCCCAGCATTTT.

The DNA for the CDR3 is TGTGCCTGGACTCGACAGGTTTTCACAGATACGCAGTATTTT. This gives the protein CAWTRQVFTDTQYF. The V gene is TRBV30, the J gene TRBJ2-3; D is possibly TRBD1 (6 bases). This CDR3 has 14 amino acids. The V end was cut by 4 bases, the J end by 2 bases, with 13 bases between. Germline CDR1 and CDR2: GTSNPN and SVGIG (reference sequence). Filled out from reference TRBV30 and TRBJ2-3, the complete variable domain reads SQTIHQWPATLVQPVGSPLSLECTVEGTSNPNLYWYRQAAGRGLQLLFYSVGIGQISSEVPQNLSASRPQDRQFILSSKKLLLSDSGFYLCAWTRQVFTDTQYFGPGTRLTVL.

V gene TRBV5-6 combines with J gene TRBJ1-2; D perhaps matches TRBD1 (6 bases). CDR3 length: 14 amino acids. Trimming pared 4 bases from V and 8 bases from J, leaving 18 bases between. Germline assignment: CDR1 SGHDT and CDR2 YYEEEE. The CDR3 loop reads CASSPGQGIGGYTF. The CDR3 nucleotides read TGTGCCAGCAGCCCTGGGCAGGGGATCGGGGGCTACACCTTC.

The V call is TRBV13, the J call TRBJ2-5; the match to TRBD2 covers 8 bases. The CDR3 has 14 residues. Unmatched junction bases numbered 7, after V lost 5 bases and J lost 5 bases. Germline CDR1 and CDR2: PRHDT and FYEKMQ (reference sequence). CDR3 nucleotide sequence: TGTGCCAGCAGCCACCCGGGGGGGCAGGAGACCCAGTACTTC. This gives the protein CASSHPGGQETQYF.

The chain carries TRBV2 and TRBJ1-4; 12 nucleotides agree with TRBD1. The germline V gene has CDR1 SNHLY and CDR2 FYNNEI. J was trimmed by 1 base and V by 1 base; bases with no gene match: 4. The CDR3 runs to 18 residues. CDR3 loop: CASSEEGTGGGTNEKLFF. DNA of the CDR3: TGTGCCAGCAGTGAAGAAGGGACAGGGGGCGGAACTAATGAAAAACTGTTTTTT.

This rearrangement joins TRBV5-6 to TRBJ1-5; a weak D match, TRBD1 (5 bases). Trimming removed 0 bases at V and 4 bases at J, with 5 bases between. The CDR3 has 13 amino acids. Germline V gene lookup returns CDR1 SGHDT and CDR2 YYEEEE. The DNA of the CDR3 is TGTGCCAGCAGCTTGGCAGGGAATCAGCCCCAGCATTTT. It yields the protein CASSLAGNQPQHF.

This sequence joins TRBV5-1 and TRBJ2-1; 8 positions agree with TRBD1. There are 15 residues in the CDR3. Looked up from germline, CDR1 is SGHRS and CDR2 is YFSETQ. Germline trimming cut 4 bases from V and 3 bases from J; bases unmatched to any gene: 6. The CDR3 here is CASSTGQGSYNEQFF. Here the CDR3 DNA reads TGCGCCAGCAGCACTGGACAGGGTAGCTACAATGAGCAGTTCTTC.

The chain employs TRBV5-1 and TRBJ1-4; TRBD1 matches 8 bases. Germline CDR1 is SGHRS and CDR2 is YFSETQ. The CDR3 is made up of 15 amino acids. V shed 0 bases, J shed 6 bases, and the junction held 4 bases outside the gene matches. The CDR3 DNA follows: TGCGCCAGCAGCTTGGGGACAGGGCGGGATGAAAAACTGTTTTTT. Protein product: CASSLGTGRDEKLFF.

This chain uses TRBV7-8 with TRBJ1-4, with TRBD1 identical over 7 bases. Germline CDR1 SGHVS, CDR2 FQNEAQ. V lost 1 base and J lost 4; bases outside the gene matches: 6. The CDR3 has 16 residues. In DNA, the CDR3 is TGTGCCAGCAGCTTAGTAGGGGGCGGCAATAATGAAAAACTGTTTTTT. This encodes CASSLVGGGNNEKLFF.

The sample holds one count of this clone. The V gene is TRBV30, the J gene TRBJ1-2; TRBD1 matches 7 bases. With 4 bases clipped from V and 8 bases from J, the junction kept 7 bases outside the gene matches. Germline CDR1 GTSNPN, CDR2 SVGIG (reference sequence). This CDR3 has 12 amino acids. The CDR3 DNA reads TGTGCCTGGACAGGGGGACGAGAGGGCTACACCTTC. This encodes CAWTGGREGYTF.

The chain recombines TRBV5-1 with TRBJ2-1; tentative D call: TRBD2 (6 bases). The CDR3 spans 13 residues. Trimming left V 0 bases short and J 9 bases short, with 10 bases between. CDR1 is SGHRS, CDR2 YFSETQ, per germline. The chain's CDR3 is CASSLATSTEQFF. In DNA form, the CDR3 reads TGCGCCAGCAGCTTGGCTACTAGCACTGAGCAGTTCTTC.

This rearrangement joins TRBV6-5 to TRBJ2-7, with TRBD2 as a possible D gene (7 bases). The V gene lost 5 bases and the J gene lost 1 base, with 12 bases spanning the gap. CDR3 length equals 14 residues. The germline CDR1 and CDR2 sequences are MNHEY and SVGAGI. The CDR3 DNA reads TGTGCCAGCAGTAGGGGGGGGCCGTCCTACGAGCAGTACTTC. It yields the protein CASSRGGPSYEQYF.

The chain uses TRBV5-1 and TRBJ2-1; TRBD1 aligns across 8 bases. Unmatched junction bases numbered 8, after V lost 0 bases and J lost 9 bases. The CDR3 runs to 15 residues. CDR1 SGHRS and CDR2 YFSETQ come from the germline V gene. The CDR3 DNA sequence: TGCGCCAGCAGCTTGGTGGCGACAGGGGACGTTGAGCAGTTCTTC. It translates to CASSLVATGDVEQFF.

The rearrangement uses TRBV7-9 and TRBJ2-3; 9 nucleotides align to TRBD1. The CDR3 has 15 amino acids. Per germline, CDR1 SEHNR and CDR2 FQNEAQ (reference sequence). V trimming: 3 bases; J trimming: 3 bases; junction bases outside the gene matches: 4. The CDR3 loop reads CASSFVGTGTDTQYF. CDR3 in DNA: TGTGCCAGCAGCTTCGTCGGGACAGGGACAGATACGCAGTATTTT. Filled out from reference TRBV7-9 and TRBJ2-3, the complete variable domain reads DTGVSQNPRHKITKRGQNVTFRCDPISEHNRLYWYRQTLGQGPEFLTYFQNEAQLEKSRLLSDRFSAERPKGSFSTLEIQRTEQGDSAMYLCASSFVGTGTDTQYFGPGTRLTVL.

The chain's CDR3 is CASRLGTAGYNEQFF. For the CDR3, the DNA is TGTGCCAGCAGGCTCGGGACAGCTGGTTACAATGAGCAGTTCTTC. The V and J genes are TRBV5-4 and TRBJ2-1; 7 nucleotides align to TRBD1. CDR1 SGHNT and CDR2 YYREEE come from the germline V gene (reference sequence). The CDR3 has 15 amino acids. Trimming took 5 bases from V and 4 from J; bases not matched to a gene: 9.

For the CDR3, the DNA is TGTGCCAGCAGCTTCGCCGGACAGGGGGCACTTGCCGAGCAGTACTTC. This sequence encodes CASSFAGQGALAEQYF. The chain links TRBV28 to TRBJ2-7; 11 nucleotides align to TRBD1. This CDR3 is built from 16 residues. Losses at the gene ends were 6 bases for V and 6 bases for J; bases not matched to a gene: 13. The V gene's germline CDR1 is MDHEN and CDR2 SYDVKM.

This chain joins TRBV16 and TRBJ1-2; D ambiguous. The CDR3 contains 15 residues. In germline, CDR1 is KGHSY, CDR2 FQNENV. Trimming removed 6 bases at V and 4 bases at J, with 18 bases between. The CDR3 sequence: CASRPLGSSSYGYTF. DNA of the CDR3: TGTGCCAGCAGGCCCCTAGGCAGCTCTTCCTATGGCTACACCTTC.